This TCR beta chain was identified during a study of T cell repertoires in cytomegalovirus infection. Study details: In the study, CMV epitopes included recently identified HLA-C-restricted and well-studied HLA-B-restricted ones. Points from the study as a whole: Summed public TCR beta family frequency identified CMV carriers bearing the relevant HLA. HLA-C-restricted CMV-specific TCR beta clonotypes were dominant in the ex vivo response.

For this clonotype: Its target is unknown.

A single record per CDR3 protein comes from TCRdb applying MiXCR to the reads. The repertoire holds about 160,000 distinct CDR3 sequences, with approximately 21% as singletons. V lost 4 bases, J lost 3 bases, and 13 bases lay in between. The CDR3 is made up of 16 amino acids. Germline V CDR1 and CDR2: SGHTA, FQGNSA. The clonotype originates from a human donor in good health (CMV status not recorded). Some clones in this sample may be carry-over from other donors' samples. The sample consisted of CD8+ T cells from cultured PBMCs, taken from culture after CMV antigen stimulation. The chain couples TRBV7-2 to TRBJ1-6; D not resolved. The CDR3 spells CASSSPFSDYNSPLHF. The CDR3 bases are TGTGCCAGCAGCTCCCCCTTTAGCGACTATAATTCACCCCTCCACTTT.